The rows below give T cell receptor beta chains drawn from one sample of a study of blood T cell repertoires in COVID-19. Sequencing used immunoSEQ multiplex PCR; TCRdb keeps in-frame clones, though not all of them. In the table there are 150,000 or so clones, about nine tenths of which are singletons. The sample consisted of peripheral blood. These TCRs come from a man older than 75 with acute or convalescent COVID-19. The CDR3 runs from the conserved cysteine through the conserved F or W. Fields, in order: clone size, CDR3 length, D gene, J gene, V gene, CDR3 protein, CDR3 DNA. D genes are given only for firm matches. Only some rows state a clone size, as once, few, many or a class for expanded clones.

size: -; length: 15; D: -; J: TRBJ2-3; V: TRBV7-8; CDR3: CASSPREQGLPTQYF; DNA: TGTGCCAGCAGCCCGAGGGAACAGGGTCTTCCTACGCAGTATTTT
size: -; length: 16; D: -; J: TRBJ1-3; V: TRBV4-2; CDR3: CASSQDRRTSGNTIYF; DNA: TGTGCCAGCAGCCAAGATCGGAGAACCTCTGGAAACACCATATATTTT
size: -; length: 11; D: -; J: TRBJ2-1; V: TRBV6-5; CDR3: CASKAHNEQFF; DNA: TGTGCCAGCAAAGCGCACAATGAGCAGTTCTTC
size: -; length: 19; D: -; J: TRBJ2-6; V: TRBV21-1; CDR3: CASSKIGQAQIPGANVLTF; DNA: TGTGCCAGCAGCAAAATCGGACAGGCCCAAATTCCTGGGGCCAACGTCCTGACTTTC
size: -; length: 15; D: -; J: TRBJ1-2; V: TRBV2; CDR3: CASKGEGGKNYGYTF; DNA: TGTGCCAGCAAGGGTGAGGGGGGGAAAAACTATGGCTACACCTTC
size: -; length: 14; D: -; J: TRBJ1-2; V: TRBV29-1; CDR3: CSVDRGQANYGYTF; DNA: TGCAGCGTTGACAGGGGACAAGCTAACTATGGCTACACCTTC
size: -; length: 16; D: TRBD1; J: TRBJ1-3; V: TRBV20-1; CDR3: CSASKGQVLSGNTIYF; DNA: TGCAGTGCAAGTAAGGGACAGGTCCTCTCTGGAAACACCATATATTTT
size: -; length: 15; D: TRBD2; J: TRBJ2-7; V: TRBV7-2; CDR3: CASSPSAGVLYEQYF; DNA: TGTGCCAGCAGCCCCTCGGCGGGGGTCCTCTACGAGCAGTACTTC
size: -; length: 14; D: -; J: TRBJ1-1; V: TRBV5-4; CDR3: CASSSPAGNTEAFF; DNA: TGTGCCAGCAGCTCCCCCGCAGGGAACACTGAAGCTTTCTTT
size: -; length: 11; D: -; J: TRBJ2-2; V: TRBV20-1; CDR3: CSVGAVGELFF; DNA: TGCAGTGTGGGGGCCGTCGGGGAGCTGTTTTTT
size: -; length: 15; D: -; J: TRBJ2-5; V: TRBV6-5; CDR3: CATRDSIADVGTQYF; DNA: TGTGCCACTCGGGACTCGATTGCAGATGTAGGGACCCAGTACTTC
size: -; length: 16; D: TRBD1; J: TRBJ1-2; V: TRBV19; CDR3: CASSPSHRGANYGYTF; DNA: TGTGCCAGTAGCCCCTCCCACAGGGGAGCTAACTATGGCTACACCTTC
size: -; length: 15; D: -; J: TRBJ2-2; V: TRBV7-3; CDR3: CASSPDSRGSGELFF; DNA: TGTGCCAGCAGCCCGGACTCTCGAGGATCCGGGGAGCTGTTTTTT
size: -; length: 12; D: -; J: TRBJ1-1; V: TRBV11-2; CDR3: CASSSVNTEAFF; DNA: TGTGCCAGCAGTTCAGTGAACACTGAAGCTTTCTTT
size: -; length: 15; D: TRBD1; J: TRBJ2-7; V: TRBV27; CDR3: CASSYQGASSYEQYF; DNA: TGTGCCAGCAGTTATCAGGGGGCGAGTTCCTACGAGCAGTACTTC
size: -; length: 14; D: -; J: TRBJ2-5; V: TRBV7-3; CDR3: CASSFPGGSETQYF; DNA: TGTGCCAGCAGCTTTCCAGGGGGGAGTGAGACCCAGTACTTC
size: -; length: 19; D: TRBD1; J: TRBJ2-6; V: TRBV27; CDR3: CASSLYGTAKSSGANVLTF; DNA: TGTGCCAGCAGTTTATATGGGACAGCGAAGAGCTCTGGGGCCAACGTCCTGACTTTC
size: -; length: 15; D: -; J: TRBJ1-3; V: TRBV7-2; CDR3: CASRQGRSSGNTIYF; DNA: TGTGCCAGCAGACAGGGACGGAGCTCTGGAAACACCATATATTTT
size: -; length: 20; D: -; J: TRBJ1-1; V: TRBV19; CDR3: CASSIDLPRGSSWADTEAFF; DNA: TGTGCCAGTAGTATAGATCTACCGAGGGGGTCGTCCTGGGCAGACACTGAAGCTTTCTTT
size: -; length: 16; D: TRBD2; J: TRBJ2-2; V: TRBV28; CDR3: CASSLVGTRLTGELFF; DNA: TGTGCCAGCAGTTTAGTGGGGACTAGGCTCACCGGGGAGCTGTTTTTT
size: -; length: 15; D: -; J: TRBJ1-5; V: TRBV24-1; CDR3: CATSDSQGLGQPQHF; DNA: TGTGCCACCAGTGATTCTCAGGGACTAGGGCAGCCCCAGCATTTT
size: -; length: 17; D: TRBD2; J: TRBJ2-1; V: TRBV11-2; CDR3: CASSPLGLAALAYEQFF; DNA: TGTGCCAGCAGCCCGCTCGGCCTAGCGGCCCTGGCATATGAGCAGTTCTTC
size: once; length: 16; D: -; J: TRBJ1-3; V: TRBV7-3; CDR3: CASSLNGALAGNTIYF; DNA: TGTGCCAGCAGCTTAAATGGGGCCTTGGCAGGAAACACCATATATTTT
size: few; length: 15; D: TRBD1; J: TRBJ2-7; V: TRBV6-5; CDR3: CASSYSSDRSYEQYF; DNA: TGTGCCAGCAGTTACTCCTCGGACAGGAGCTACGAGCAGTACTTC
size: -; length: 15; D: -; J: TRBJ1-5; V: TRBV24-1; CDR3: CATSDSRGFNQPQHF; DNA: TGTGCCACCAGTGACTCCAGGGGATTCAATCAGCCCCAGCATTTT
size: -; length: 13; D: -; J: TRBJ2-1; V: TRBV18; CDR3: CASSPTNADEQFF; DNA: TGTGCCAGCTCACCAACTAACGCAGATGAGCAGTTCTTC
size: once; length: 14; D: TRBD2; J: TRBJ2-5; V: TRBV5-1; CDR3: CASQISGGRETQYF; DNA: TGCGCCAGCCAAATTAGCGGGGGGAGAGAGACCCAGTACTTC
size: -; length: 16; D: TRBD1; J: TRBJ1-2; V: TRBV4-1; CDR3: CASSRQAGQNSYGYTF; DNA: TGCGCCAGCAGCCGACAGGCGGGACAGAATTCCTATGGCTACACCTTC
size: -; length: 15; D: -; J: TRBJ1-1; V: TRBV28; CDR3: CASSTSSGLNTEAFF; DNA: TGTGCCAGCAGCACCTCATCAGGCCTGAACACTGAAGCTTTCTTT
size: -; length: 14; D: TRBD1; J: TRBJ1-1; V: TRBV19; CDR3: CASLAGGVRTEAFF; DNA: TGTGCCAGCCTCGCAGGGGGAGTTCGCACTGAAGCTTTCTTT
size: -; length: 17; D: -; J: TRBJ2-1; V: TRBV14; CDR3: CASSQAPVMVGGVEQFF; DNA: TGTGCCAGCAGCCAAGCCCCGGTGATGGTAGGAGGGGTTGAGCAGTTCTTC
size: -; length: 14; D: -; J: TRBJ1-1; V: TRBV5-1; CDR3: CASSYGQSPPEAFF; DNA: TGCGCCAGCAGCTATGGACAGTCCCCCCCTGAAGCTTTCTTT
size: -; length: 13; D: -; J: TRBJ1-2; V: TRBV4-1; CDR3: CASSRGTGYGYTF; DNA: TGCGCCAGCAGCCGGGGCACAGGGTATGGCTACACCTTC
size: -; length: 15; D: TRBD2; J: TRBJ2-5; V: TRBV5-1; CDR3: CASSRAGGLMETQYF; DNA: TGCGCCAGCAGTCGAGCGGGGGGGTTAATGGAGACCCAGTACTTC
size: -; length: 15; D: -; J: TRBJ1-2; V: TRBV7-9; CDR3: CASSSPSGGTYGYTF; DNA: TGTGCCAGCAGCTCCCCCTCCGGCGGGACCTATGGCTACACCTTC
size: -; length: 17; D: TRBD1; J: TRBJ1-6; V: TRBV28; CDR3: CASSHRAQGALNSPLHF; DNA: TGTGCCAGCAGTCACCGGGCCCAGGGGGCGCTTAATTCACCCCTCCACTTT
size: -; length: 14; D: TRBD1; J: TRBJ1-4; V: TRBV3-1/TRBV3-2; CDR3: CASSQGTGGGKLFF; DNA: TGTGCCAGCAGCCAGGGGACAGGGGGCGGAAAACTGTTTTTT
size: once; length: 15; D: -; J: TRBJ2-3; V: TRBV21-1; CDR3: CASSKVWAGGDTQYF; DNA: TGTGCCAGCAGCAAAGTCTGGGCGGGGGGGGATACGCAGTATTTT
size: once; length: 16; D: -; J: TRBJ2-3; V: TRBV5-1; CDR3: CASSLAISTNTDTQYF; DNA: TGCGCCAGCAGCTTGGCCATTTCGACAAATACAGATACGCAGTATTTT
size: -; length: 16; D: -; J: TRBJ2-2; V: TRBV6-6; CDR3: CASSPPLAGVAGELFF; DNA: TGTGCCAGCAGTCCGCCACTAGCTGGGGTCGCCGGGGAGCTGTTTTTT
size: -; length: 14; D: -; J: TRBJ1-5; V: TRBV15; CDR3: CATSRDRGEQPQHF; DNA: TGTGCCACCAGCAGAGATCGGGGGGAGCAGCCCCAGCATTTT
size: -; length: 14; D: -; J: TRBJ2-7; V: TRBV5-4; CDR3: CASSLLADGYEQYF; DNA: TGTGCCAGCAGCTTGCTGGCAGATGGCTACGAGCAGTACTTC
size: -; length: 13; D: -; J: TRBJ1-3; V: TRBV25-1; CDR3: CASSERVGNTIYF; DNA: TGTGCCAGCAGTGAGCGGGTTGGAAACACCATATATTTT
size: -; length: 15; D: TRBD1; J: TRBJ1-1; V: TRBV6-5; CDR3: CASSYPGQDNTEAFF; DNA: TGTGCCAGCAGTTACCCCGGACAGGACAACACTGAAGCTTTCTTT
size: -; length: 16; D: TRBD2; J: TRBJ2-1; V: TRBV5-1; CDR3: CASSHRTSGKDNEQFF; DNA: TGCGCCAGCAGCCATCGGACTAGCGGGAAAGACAATGAGCAGTTCTTC
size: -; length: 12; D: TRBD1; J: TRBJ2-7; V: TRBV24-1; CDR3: CATSDRTGEEYF; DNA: TGTGCCACCAGTGATAGGACAGGCGAAGAGTACTTC
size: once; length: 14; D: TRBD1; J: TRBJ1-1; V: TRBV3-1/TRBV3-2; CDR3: CASSQAGGDTEAFF; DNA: TGTGCCAGCAGCCAAGCAGGGGGAGATACTGAAGCTTTCTTT
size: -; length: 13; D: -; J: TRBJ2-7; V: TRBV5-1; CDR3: CASRPLVSYEQYF; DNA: TGCGCCAGCAGACCGCTAGTGTCCTACGAGCAGTACTTC
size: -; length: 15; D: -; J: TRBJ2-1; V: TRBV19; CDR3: CASSPGADPNNEQFF; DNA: TGTGCCAGTTCCCCTGGGGCGGACCCGAACAATGAGCAGTTCTTC
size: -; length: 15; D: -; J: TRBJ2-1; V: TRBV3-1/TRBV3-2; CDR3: CASSVDMGNSNEQFF; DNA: TGTGCCAGCAGCGTGGACATGGGTAATAGCAATGAGCAGTTCTTC
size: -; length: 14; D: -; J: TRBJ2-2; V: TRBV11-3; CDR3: CASSSQEATGELFF; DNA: TGTGCCAGCAGCTCCCAAGAGGCCACCGGGGAGCTGTTTTTT
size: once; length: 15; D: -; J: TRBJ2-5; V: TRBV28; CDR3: CASSSVGSGQETQYF; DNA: TGTGCCAGCAGTTCGGTGGGAAGCGGCCAAGAGACCCAGTACTTC
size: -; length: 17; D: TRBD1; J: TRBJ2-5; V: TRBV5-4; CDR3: CASSPGTVAMNQETQYF; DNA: TGTGCCAGCAGCCCTGGGACAGTGGCTATGAATCAAGAGACCCAGTACTTC
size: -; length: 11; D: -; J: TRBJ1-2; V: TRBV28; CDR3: CASSYRYGYTF; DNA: TGTGCCAGCAGTTACCGGTATGGCTACACCTTC